This T cell receptor beta chain was observed in a study of long-term antiretroviral therapy in people with HIV. The wider study: The oldest samples precede the 2015 immediate-ART recommendation by about a decade. Study findings and constraints: Blood collection from about 2004 to 2018 possibly occurred under older ART regimens. Among HIV repertoires, CDR3 length ranges were narrower than those of controls.

With respect to this clone: No antigen is known for it.

The content of samples before DNA extraction was about 0.85-11 million cryopreserved PBMC. This CDR3 has 18 amino acids. The V gene end was trimmed by 4 bases and the J gene end by 0 bases; junction bases not matched to a gene: 12. In germline, CDR1 is SEHNR, CDR2 FQNEAQ (reference sequence). Researchers report immunoSEQ v3.0 was run at survey level. Libraries were prepared by immunoSEQ multiplex PCR; TCRdb keeps only in-frame clonotypes and omits some of them. The repertoire includes tens of thousands of clones, roughly 97% of them detected once, and less than 3.5% sits in the top ten. The V gene is TRBV7-9, the J gene TRBJ2-7; 10 bases map to TRBD1. The source of this sequence is a man in his thirties or forties with HIV. The sequenced sample was unsorted PBMCs, obtained 6.9 years after starting antiretroviral therapy. The CDR3 nucleotides read TGTGCCAGCAGCTCGGACAGGGGGGCCCTCCTTGGCTCCTACGAGCAGTACTTC. Protein sequence: CASSSDRGALLGSYEQYF.